This TCR beta chain was documented in a study of T cells in Graves' hyperthyroidism and ophthalmopathy (dated 2019 in TCRdb). As for the study more broadly: Peripheral blood samples were taken at the time of initial diagnosis, prior to any treatment. To identify TCR V-J signatures that set the groups apart, the researchers used a discovery cohort of more than 95 patients, made up of some 41 with Graves' ophthalmopathy and 55 to 65 with stable Graves' hyperthyroidism. Following sampling, methimazole starting at 30 mg daily was given to hyperthyroidism patients, and high-dose intravenous methylprednisolone was given to ophthalmopathy patients. The paper describes TCR Vbeta CDR3 sequencing of around 130 peripheral blood samples, made up of 43 ophthalmopathy patients, some 80 hyperthyroidism patients and 17 progressor patients. For training and testing, the 100 patients in the discovery cohort were randomly divided in a 7:3 ratio. Prospective prediction of ophthalmopathy was tested in an independent validation cohort of approximately 19 hyperthyroidism patients and some 17 patients who later progressed to ophthalmopathy. The study also compared thyroid tissue and blood T-cell repertoires from 6 or 7 Graves' hyperthyroidism patients.

A patient counted as having stable Graves' hyperthyroidism if no progression to ophthalmopathy occurred over 18 months of follow-up. Hyperthyroidism patients were newly diagnosed, with disease duration under 2 months, and aged 18 to 65 years. Any patient with an uncontrolled infection, another autoimmune disease, pregnancy or lactation was excluded. Clinical symptoms, serum thyroxine and TRAb, thyroid ultrasound, and orbital computed tomography formed the basis for the diagnoses. PBMCs were isolated from more than 8 ml of fresh peripheral blood by Ficoll-Paque density gradient centrifugation. Total RNA was extracted with Trizol reagent, and quality was checked on an Agilent 2100 Bioanalyzer. Overall results and qualifications from the work: Ophthalmopathy was separated from stable hyperthyroidism by a 13 V-J signature model, with about 88% sensitivity and approximately 81% specificity obtained in cross-validation and 80%/75% obtained in testing. In validation, progression to ophthalmopathy was predicted by the model with nearly 71% sensitivity and around 76% specificity, a median of roughly six months before onset. Blood samples also contained most of the expanded thyroid clonotypes (frequency above 0.001), which suggests that blood repertoires may reflect thyroid immune responses. Sample size was not statistically predetermined, and investigators were not blinded to group allocation.

Looking up the germline V gene yields CDR1 ENHRY and CDR2 SYGVKD. The CDR3 runs 12 residues from the cysteine to the phenylalanine. The entry retains the CDR3 DNA only, 36 bases that are in frame from base 1. The germline ends are 11 bases apart after V is trimmed by 4 bases and J by 7 bases. Of note for this clonotype: What antigen it recognizes has not been identified. Base-call qualities are not available, and no considerably larger clone is one nucleotide away.

Amplification of TCR beta CDR3 regions was carried out from RNA transcripts. For the first round of RT-PCR on the TCR CDR3, the HTBI primer set was used together with the Qiagen OneStep RT-PCR kit. The libraries were constructed in a second round of multiplex PCR and then size-selected and purified. Libraries were sequenced paired-end with 100 bp reads on an Illumina HiSeq2000. The published analysis was carried out like this. Raw data were processed with SOAPnuke, discarding reads with adapters, uncalled bases, mean Phred below 15, or no exact constant-primer or identifier match. COPE v1.2.5 was used to merge the high-quality paired reads, and each unique nucleotide sequence was defined as a clonotype. MiTCR v1.1 was used to align the clonotypes against IMGT TRBV, TRBD and TRBJ reference segments. The analysis was restricted to V-J combinations with a frequency above 0.0001, which together covered 99% to 99.2% of the repertoires. A TCS score was defined as the ratio between F50 (clonal expansion) and ExV (chaos), using BLOSUM62-based TCRdist between CDR3 peptides within each V-J. Welch's t-statistics and random forest reduced 500 to 650 V-J features to fewer than 15, which were used in a naive Bayes classifier (R e1071). TCRdb reanalyzed the raw reads on its own, using fastp at Q25 for trimming and MiXCR for clone calling, and kept in-frame beta chains. Rows with a matching CDR3 protein are joined into one entry that keeps the most common DNA and genes. The V and J calls were determined by TCRdb, not by the authors. The sample table records hundreds of thousands of distinct CDR3 sequences; roughly 14% of these occur just once. Around 7.3% of the sample comes from the top ten.

Sequencing used blood. This receptor was obtained from a woman between 18 and 29 years old with Graves' hyperthyroidism. The chain employs TRBV10-3 and TRBJ2-7; matching of 5 bases hints at TRBD1 as the D gene. The DNA sequence is TGTGCCATCAGTGGACCAGGGAATGAGCAGTACTTC. Its coded protein is CAISGPGNEQYF.